Listed below are T cell receptor beta chains from one sample, sequenced in a study of OX40 agonist ivuxolimab in advanced cancers. The protocol was immunoSEQ multiplex PCR, while the TCRdb copy is restricted to in-frame clones and leaves out a portion. The sample lists some 140,000 clones; less than 95% were seen once. The sample in question was CD4+ or CD8+ T cells sorted from blood, obtained in a trial of the OX40 agonist ivuxolimab. Receptor source: an adult with an advanced solid tumor such as melanoma, head and neck, liver or kidney cancer. The CDR3 runs from the conserved cysteine through the conserved F or W. D genes are given only for firm matches. Clone size is stated in some rows and not others, as once, few, many or a class when expanded.

V gene	clone size	J gene	D gene	CDR3 DNA	CDR3 protein
TRBV7-3	.	TRBJ2-2	.	TGTGCCAGCAGCTTAGTAGGGACCGAGTTACACGGGGAGCTGTTTTTT	CASSLVGTELHGELFF
TRBV11-2	.	TRBJ1-1	.	TGTGCCAGCAGCTTCAACGGGGACACTGAAGCTTTCTTT	CASSFNGDTEAFF
TRBV5-1	.	TRBJ2-1	TRBD2	TGCGCCAGCAGCCCCGGGGGGTCAGCGTACAATGAGCAGTTCTTC	CASSPGGSAYNEQFF
TRBV19	.	TRBJ2-5	.	TGTGCCAGTAGTATAGGGGCTCCCGAGACCCAGTACTTC	CASSIGAPETQYF
TRBV27	.	TRBJ1-2	.	TGTGCCAGCAGTTCCGTGCCACTGTATAACTATGGCTACACCTTC	CASSSVPLYNYGYTF
TRBV19	.	TRBJ1-5	TRBD1	TGTGCCAGTAGCATTGGGACAGGAAGGATTGACAATCAGCCCCAGCATTTT	CASSIGTGRIDNQPQHF
TRBV15	.	TRBJ1-2	.	TGTGCCACCAGCAGAGGACAGATCGATGGCTACACCTTC	CATSRGQIDGYTF
TRBV5-1	.	TRBJ2-3	.	TGCGCCAGCAGCCCTACCCGCGCAGATACGCAGTATTTT	CASSPTRADTQYF
TRBV2	.	TRBJ2-5	.	TGTGCCAGCGGACCCGCCCAGTACTTC	CASGPAQYF
TRBV2	once	TRBJ2-3	.	TGTGCCAGCGGGTCTGGCCACCGAGGCACAGATACGCAGTATTTT	CASGSGHRGTDTQYF
TRBV28	.	TRBJ1-6	TRBD1	TGTGCCAGCACCCCGCCAGGGGGAGGAAGGTCACCCCTCCACTTT	CASTPPGGGRSPLHF
TRBV4-2	.	TRBJ2-5	TRBD2	TGTGCCAGCAGCCAAGATTGGGCTAGCGGGGGGTACCAAGAGACCCAGTACTTC	CASSQDWASGGYQETQYF
TRBV30	.	TRBJ1-3	TRBD1	TGTGCCTGGGGGGACAGACTCTCTGGAAACACCATATATTTT	CAWGDRLSGNTIYF
TRBV7-2	.	TRBJ1-5	.	TGTGCCAGCAGCTTAGGGGCAGGGTTGCAGCAGCCCCAGCATTTT	CASSLGAGLQQPQHF
TRBV11-3	.	TRBJ1-1	.	TGTGCCAGCAGCTTTTCCCAGGGCACTGAAGCTTTCTTT	CASSFSQGTEAFF
TRBV5-1	.	TRBJ2-7	TRBD1	TGCGCCAGCAGCTCGGGACAGGTCTACGAGCAGTACTTC	CASSSGQVYEQYF
TRBV10-3	.	TRBJ1-1	.	TGTGCCATCAGTGACGGAAACACTGAAGCTTTCTTT	CAISDGNTEAFF
TRBV19	.	TRBJ2-7	.	TGTGCCAGTAGCAACCGGGACGGCGGGGCCGAGCAGTACTTC	CASSNRDGGAEQYF
TRBV6-1	.	TRBJ1-1	.	TGTGCCAGCAGTGAACTGGGAGGCACTGAAGCTTTCTTT	CASSELGGTEAFF
TRBV9	.	TRBJ1-6	.	TGTGCCAGCAGCGGTGACAGCCCTAGACCCCTCCACTTT	CASSGDSPRPLHF